These 20 T cell receptor beta chains came from one sample sequenced in a study of T-cell reconstitution after alpha-beta-depleted transplantation in children. The TCRbeta library incorporated unique molecular identifiers. From the PCR reads, TCRdb called clonotypes with MiXCR, one entry per CDR3 protein. The sample records over 150,000 distinct CDR3 sequences, about 14% being singletons. The source material was PBMCs from the stem cell graft donor, sampled from the stem cell graft. Source of these receptors: a human donor who donated a stem cell graft to a child with acute lymphoblastic leukemia.

This clonotype was recorded at least ten times. The DNA for the CDR3 is TGTGCCACCAGTGATTTGCAAGGGACTAGCAGCACCGGGGAGCTGTTTTTT. This encodes CATSDLQGTSSTGELFF. This chain joins TRBV24-1 and TRBJ2-2; the match to TRBD2 covers 9 bases. This CDR3 has 17 residues. V lost 0 bases to trimming and J lost 4 bases; unmatched junction nucleotides: 5. Germline V gene data show CDR1 as KGHDR and CDR2 as SFDVKD.

This clonotype was detected only a few times. Written as DNA, the CDR3 is TGTGCCAGCAGCCGAACTCGGGGCCTGGGCACTGAAGCTTTCTTT. Residues: CASSRTRGLGTEAFF. The chain combines TRBV7-9 with TRBJ1-1; D is possibly TRBD1 (5 bases). This CDR3 has 15 amino acids. The V gene's germline CDR1 is SEHNR and CDR2 FQNEAQ (reference sequence). V was shortened by 5 bases and J by 4 bases, with 17 bases between the two germline ends.

This clonotype was counted many times. This chain joins TRBV6-4 and TRBJ2-1; 7 bases line up with TRBD1. This CDR3 is 15 amino acids long. V lost 4 bases, J lost 0 bases, and 3 bases stayed unmatched. CDR1 and CDR2 from the germline V gene are MRHNA and SNTAGT. As DNA, the CDR3 is TGTGCCAGCAGTGGACAGGGAAGCTCCTACAATGAGCAGTTCTTC. Amino acid sequence: CASSGQGSSYNEQFF.

This clonotype was seen only a few times. The chain carries TRBV12-3 or TRBV12-4 and TRBJ2-7, with TRBD1 identical over 9 bases. The CDR3 has 15 residues. Trimming took 5 bases from V and 3 from J; bases not matched to a gene: 8. CDR3: CASSLRDRAFYEQYF. For the CDR3, the DNA is TGTGCCAGCAGTCTCCGGGACAGGGCCTTCTACGAGCAGTACTTC.

Concerning this clonotype itself: One base away lies a much larger clone, so this may be a sequencing read error. The gene calls are TRBV12-3 or TRBV12-4 and TRBJ1-1; D is undetermined. The CDR3 consists of 12 residues. Trimming pared 6 bases from V and 11 bases from J, leaving 16 bases between. CDR3 sequence (DNA): TGTGCCAGCAGCTTCAGTTGGACTGCGGCTTTCTTT. As protein: CASSFSWTAAFF.

This clonotype was seen at least ten times. V is TRBV9 and J is TRBJ2-5; possibly TRBD1 for D (6 bases). CDR3 length equals 13 residues. The V end lost 1 base, the J end lost 8 bases, and 12 bases lay between the germline ends. The germline V gene encodes CDR1 SGDLS and CDR2 YYNGEE. CDR3 DNA: TGTGCCAGCAGCGTAATACAGGGCCCTACCCAGTACTTC. Translated: CASSVIQGPTQYF.

In its sample, this clonotype was seen many times. V is TRBV28 and J is TRBJ2-7, with D possibly matching TRBD2 (6 bases). The V end lost 6 bases, the J end lost 1 base, and 13 bases lay between the germline ends. Germline assignment: CDR1 MDHEN and CDR2 SYDVKM. The CDR3 is 14 residues long. The CDR3 is CASSVSGGSYEQYF. As DNA, the CDR3 is TGTGCCAGCAGCGTTAGCGGAGGGTCCTACGAGCAGTACTTC.

The rearrangement links TRBV4-1 to TRBJ2-7, with 12 bases lining up with TRBD1. V shed 1 base and J 6 bases; nucleotides not matched to a gene: 13. The CDR3 contains 18 residues. From germline, CDR1 is MGHRA and CDR2 YSYEKL. As DNA, the CDR3 is TGCGCCAGCAGCCAAGTTGGGCGGGCGGGACAGGGGGCGCCCGAGCAGTACTTC. This codes for CASSQVGRAGQGAPEQYF.

This clonotype was seen many times. The chain couples TRBV20-1 to TRBJ2-5; 11 bases align to TRBD2. Germline V gene sequence: CDR1 DFQATT, CDR2 SNEGSKA (reference sequence). This CDR3 region has 16 residues. The V segment lost 5 bases and the J segment 2 bases; nucleotides outside the gene matches: 10. CDR3 loop: CSAGLSSGRLQETQYF. The CDR3 DNA reads TGCAGTGCTGGGCTTTCTAGCGGGAGGTTGCAAGAGACCCAGTACTTC.

This clonotype was observed many times. V gene TRBV5-1 combines with J gene TRBJ1-1, with D maybe TRBD1 (5 bases). Trimming removed 4 bases at V and 2 bases at J, with 6 bases between. The CDR3 spans 12 residues. Per germline, CDR1 SGHRS and CDR2 YFSETQ. CDR3 coding DNA: TGCGCCAGCAGCCGGGACAACACTGAAGCTTTCTTT. Protein product: CASSRDNTEAFF.

This clonotype was recorded many times. The rearrangement links TRBV7-9 to TRBJ2-7; 11 positions match TRBD2. J was trimmed by 7 bases and V by 5 bases; bases with no gene match: 7. Germline V gives CDR1 SEHNR, CDR2 FQNEAQ (reference sequence). The length of the CDR3 is 14 residues. CDR3 protein: CASSHGTSGLEQYF. The CDR3 DNA reads as TGTGCCAGCAGCCATGGGACTAGCGGCTTAGAGCAGTACTTC.

This clonotype was found many times. The chain has TRBV5-1 and TRBJ2-7; 8 positions agree with TRBD1. Germline lookup yields CDR1 SGHRS and CDR2 YFSETQ. This CDR3 is 15 amino acids long. Trimming took 7 bases from V and 3 from J; bases not matched to a gene: 12. This CDR3 is CASRYSGQGSYEQYF. CDR3 coding DNA: TGCGCCAGCCGATACTCAGGACAGGGTAGCTACGAGCAGTACTTC.

This chain uses TRBV5-6 with TRBJ1-2; D not resolved. The V gene's germline CDR1 is SGHDT and CDR2 YYEEEE. Trimming cost V 0 bases and J 2 bases, with 20 bases left between them. The CDR3 consists of 18 residues. For the CDR3, the DNA is TGTGCCAGCAGCTTGGATGCGAGCTTGTGGACGGGAAACTATGGCTACACCTTC. Its translation is CASSLDASLWTGNYGYTF.

As concerns this clonotype: A read error may account for a junction end that differs from germline. J is TRBJ2-1 and V is TRBV11-2, with 12 bases matching TRBD2. The CDR3 is 15 amino acids. CDR1 and CDR2 from the germline V gene are SGHAT and FQNNGV. For the CDR3, the DNA is TGTGCCAGCAGCCTAGGACTAGCGGGATCCAATCAGCAGTTCTTC. Encoded protein: CASSLGLAGSNQQFF.

This clonotype has at least ten counts. The rearrangement joins TRBV20-1 to TRBJ2-7, with TRBD2 identical over 9 bases. The CDR3 consists of 15 residues. Germline trimming cut 0 bases from V and 3 bases from J; bases unmatched to any gene: 6. CDR1 is DFQATT and CDR2 is SNEGSKA in the germline V gene (reference sequence). DNA for the CDR3: TGCAGTGCTAGAGATTTTATAGCGGGAGTCTACGAGCAGTACTTC. Its protein is CSARDFIAGVYEQYF.

This clonotype was observed at least ten times. This rearrangement joins TRBV12-3 or TRBV12-4 to TRBJ2-1; TRBD2 aligns across 7 bases. Trimming at V came to 6 bases and at J to 0 bases, leaving 5 bases not matched to a gene. This CDR3 contains 15 residues. In nucleotides, the CDR3 is TGTGCCAGCAGCCCGAGCGGGAACTCCTACAATGAGCAGTTCTTC. The encoded protein is CASSPSGNSYNEQFF.

This clonotype was counted at least ten times. The rearrangement uses TRBV20-1 and TRBJ2-7, with 7 bases lining up with TRBD1. Germline V CDR1 and CDR2: DFQATT, SNEGSKA (reference sequence). The CDR3 has 15 residues. V lost 3 bases, J lost 4 bases, and 12 bases stayed unmatched. Here the CDR3 DNA reads TGCAGTGCTAGTAGATACAGGGGCGATACTTACGAGCAGTACTTC. It is translated as CSASRYRGDTYEQYF.

This clonotype was detected ten times or more. This chain connects TRBV6-5 to TRBJ2-1, with D perhaps assigned TRBD1 or TRBD2 (5 bases each). CDR1 MNHEY and CDR2 SVGAGI come from the germline V gene. The CDR3 is made up of 15 amino acids. V was pared by 7 bases and J by 3 bases, with 16 bases between. Written as DNA, the CDR3 is TGTGCCAGCAACCCCCCCGGGGCGGTCTACAATGAGCAGTTCTTC. Its protein is CASNPPGAVYNEQFF.

The CDR3 sequence is CASSESGSLYREQFF. The CDR3 DNA follows: TGTGCCAGCAGTGAAAGCGGGAGTCTTTATCGTGAGCAGTTCTTC. The chain uses TRBV12-3 or TRBV12-4 and TRBJ2-1, with 8 bases identical to TRBD2. J was trimmed by 9 bases and V by 5 bases; bases with no gene match: 12. CDR3 length: 15 amino acids.

This clonotype has a count of ten or more. The chain joins TRBV29-1 to TRBJ2-7; 8 nucleotides align to TRBD1. The CDR3 length is 13 residues. The V segment lost 6 bases and the J segment 3 bases; nucleotides outside the gene matches: 7. Germline CDR1 SQVTM, CDR2 ANQGSEA. The CDR3: CSVLDREYYEQYF. Here the CDR3 DNA reads TGCAGCGTGTTGGACAGGGAGTACTACGAGCAGTACTTC.